The 32 T cell receptor beta chains below were found in one sample sequenced in a study of Ad26.COV2.S vaccination and SARS-CoV-2 variants. TCRdb's table, derived via immunoSEQ multiplex PCR, lists solely in-frame clones and lacks some. The table records approximately 410,000 clones, approximately 90% of them present only once. Treatment of the sample: around 19 received Ad26.COV2.S at low or high dose, single or two shots; about 5 received placebo; per-sample allocation not given. It was on day 63 after the first vaccine or placebo injection that samples were taken. This material consisted of peripheral blood, taken in a trial of Ad26.COV2.S vaccine versus placebo. These receptors all stem from a person between 18 and 59 years old who received the Ad26.COV2.S COVID-19 vaccine or a placebo.

The V gene is TRBV19, the J gene TRBJ1-3; possible D gene TRBD1, 5 bases. CDR3 length: 15 amino acids. V lost 5 bases to trimming and J lost 0 bases, with 11 bases between them. From germline, CDR1 is LNHDA and CDR2 SQIVND (reference sequence). For the CDR3, the DNA is TGTGCCAGTAGTGAACAGGTCAACTCTGGAAACACCATATATTTT. Residues: CASSEQVNSGNTIYF. Full variable domain (rest looked up from reference TRBV19 and TRBJ1-3): DGGITQSPKYLFRKEGQNVTLSCEQNLNHDAMYWYRQDPGQGLRLIYYSQIVNDFQKGDIAEGYSVSREKKESFPLTVTSAQKNPTAFYLCASSEQVNSGNTIYFGEGSWLTVV.

The genes are TRBV5-6 and TRBJ1-2; D call uncertain. The V end lost 0 bases, the J end lost 7 bases, and 7 bases lay between the germline ends. The germline gives CDR1 SGHDT, CDR2 YYEEEE. This CDR3 contains 12 residues. The CDR3 sequence: CASSLVGFGYTF. CDR3 nucleotides: TGTGCCAGCAGCTTGGTAGGGTTTGGCTACACCTTC.

This chain connects TRBV7-2 to TRBJ1-5; D not certain. The V end was cut by 4 bases, the J end by 7 bases, with 8 bases between. The V gene's germline CDR1 is SGHTA and CDR2 FQGNSA. The length of the CDR3 is 12 residues. The CDR3 loop is CASSSWGQPQHF. In nucleotides, the CDR3 is TGTGCCAGCAGCTCCTGGGGACAGCCCCAGCATTTT.

With regard to this clone: Within the sample, other DNA sequences also encode this same CDR3. The V call is TRBV4-1, the J call TRBJ2-2; D is unclear. The CDR3 is 12 amino acids. Germline-derived CDR1 and CDR2 are MGHRA and YSYEKL. V lost 6 bases and J lost 0, with 2 bases in between. The CDR3 sequence: CASSPNTGELFF. CDR3 bases: TGCGCCAGCAGTCCGAACACCGGGGAGCTGTTTTTT.

DNA of the CDR3: TGTGCCAGCGCAGCCGGTTCCGGGAGGGGTGCAACTAATGAAAAACTGTTTTTT. Its protein is CASAAGSGRGATNEKLFF. The chain uses TRBV2 and TRBJ1-4; D may be TRBD1 (5 bases). CDR3 length equals 18 residues. V was pared by 8 bases and J by 0 bases, with 22 bases between. Germline V CDR1 and CDR2: SNHLY, FYNNEI.

The chain joins TRBV7-6 to TRBJ2-5, with 10 bases aligning to TRBD1. V lost 5 bases to trimming and J lost 4 bases; unmatched junction nucleotides: 1. Germline V gives CDR1 SGHVS, CDR2 FNYEAQ. The CDR3 runs 13 residues. CDR3 DNA: TGTGCCAGCAGCCGGGACAGGGGAGAGACCCAGTACTTC. Protein: CASSRDRGETQYF.

This chain connects TRBV10-3 to TRBJ2-7; D perhaps matches TRBD1 (6 bases). The germline CDR1 and CDR2 sequences are ENHRY and SYGVKD. The CDR3 is 12 residues long. The V end lost 2 bases, the J end lost 6 bases, and 8 bases lay between the germline ends. The DNA of the CDR3 is TGTGCCATCAGTGAGACAGGGACCGAGCAGTACTTC. Protein product: CAISETGTEQYF.

This clone appeared once. This chain uses TRBV4-1 with TRBJ2-7; D call uncertain. Trimming stripped 1 base from V and 2 bases from J, with 6 bases between. CDR3 length equals 13 residues. Germline CDR1 MGHRA, CDR2 YSYEKL. The CDR3 is CASSQVGTYEQYF. CDR3 bases: TGCGCCAGCAGCCAAGTTGGCACCTACGAGCAGTACTTC.

The rearrangement uses TRBV29-1 and TRBJ1-1; perhaps TRBD1 as D (6 bases). CDR1 and CDR2 (germline): SQVTM, ANQGSEA. The CDR3 contains 12 residues. The V and J ends lost 6 bases and 0 bases respectively, with 8 bases between them. CDR3 bases: TGCAGCGTCCGACAGGTGAACACTGAAGCTTTCTTT. This sequence encodes CSVRQVNTEAFF. The full variable domain, with the rest looked up from reference TRBV29-1 and TRBJ1-1, is SAVISQKPSRDICQRGTSLTIQCQVDSQVTMMFWYRQQPGQSLTLIATANQGSEATYESGFVIDKFPISRPNLTFSTLTVSNMSPEDSSIYLCSVRQVNTEAFFGQGTRLTVV.

On this clone: The junction differs from germline at one of its ends, possibly a read error. V usage is TRBV4-3 and J usage is TRBJ2-3; tentative D call: TRBD2 (6 bases). The germline V gene encodes CDR1 LGHNA and CDR2 YSLEER. This CDR3 spans 15 amino acids. The CDR3 reads CASSQELGGAVQNFF. As DNA, the CDR3 is TGCGCCAGCAGCCAAGAATTAGGAGGGGCCGTCCAGAATTTTTTT.

The rearrangement joins TRBV7-3 to TRBJ1-1; D gene ambiguous. The V gene lost 4 bases and the J gene lost 7 bases, with 13 bases spanning the gap. Germline CDR1 reads SGHTA; CDR2 reads FQGTGA. This CDR3 is built from 13 residues. DNA for the CDR3: TGTGCCAGCAGCTCTCAGGCCGAGGGTGAAGCTTTCTTT. This translates into CASSSQAEGEAFF.

The rearrangement uses TRBV7-9 and TRBJ2-2, with D possibly being TRBD1 (6 bases). V lost 11 bases and J 4 bases, leaving 14 bases between the germline ends. The CDR3 covers 13 residues. Germline CDR1 reads SEHNR; CDR2 reads FQNEAQ (reference sequence). The CDR3 loop reads CAAGQLVTGELFF. CDR3 coding DNA: TGTGCCGCCGGACAGCTGGTCACCGGGGAGCTGTTTTTT.

The count of this clone is one. The V and J genes are TRBV15 and TRBJ1-2, with a possible D match to TRBD1 (5 bases). CDR1 is LNHNV, CDR2 YYDKDF, per germline (reference sequence). The CDR3 consists of 14 residues. Deletions cut 0 bases from V and 3 bases from J, with 8 bases between. The CDR3 loop reads CATSRDRGYYGYTF. The CDR3 nucleotides are TGTGCCACCAGCAGAGATAGGGGATACTATGGCTACACCTTC.

The chain uses TRBV7-9 and TRBJ2-1; D not certain. V gave up 2 bases and J gave up 8 bases, with 16 bases separating them. CDR1 is SEHNR and CDR2 is FQNEAQ in the germline V gene (reference sequence). The CDR3 sequence is 15 residues long. The CDR3: CASSLREDRYDEQFF. The CDR3 DNA sequence: TGTGCCAGCAGCTTAAGAGAGGACCGTTACGATGAGCAGTTCTTC.

The CDR3 nucleotides read TGTGCCACCAGTGATCTTCAGGCGGGGAAAGCTTTCTTT. Its protein is CATSDLQAGKAFF. The chain combines TRBV24-1 with TRBJ1-1, with no clear D. The germline gives CDR1 KGHDR, CDR2 SFDVKD. V dropped 3 bases and J dropped 9 bases, with 13 bases sitting between them. The CDR3 contains 13 residues.

This clone occurred a few times. V is TRBV6-5 and J is TRBJ1-3; tentative D call: TRBD1 (5 bases). The CDR3 is 14 residues long. V was pared by 8 bases and J by 3 bases, with 14 bases between. Germline V gene lookup returns CDR1 MNHEY and CDR2 SVGAGI. The CDR3 here is CASGPRGRGNTIYF. CDR3 sequence (DNA): TGTGCCAGCGGCCCTCGGGGACGTGGAAACACCATATATTTT.

The V call is TRBV7-9, the J call TRBJ2-5; no clear D. V lost 0 bases, J lost 4 bases, and 0 bases lay in between. The CDR3 runs to 11 residues. Germline assignment: CDR1 SEHNR and CDR2 FQNEAQ (reference sequence). In DNA form, the CDR3 reads TGTGCCAGCAGCTTAGCAGAGACCCAGTACTTC. The encoded protein is CASSLAETQYF. Looking up the rest from reference TRBV7-9 and TRBJ2-5 gives the full variable domain: DTGVSQNPRHKITKRGQNVTFRCDPISEHNRLYWYRQTLGQGPEFLTYFQNEAQLEKSRLLSDRFSAERPKGSFSTLEIQRTEQGDSAMYLCASSLAETQYFGPGTRLLVL.

The gene calls are TRBV28 and TRBJ1-6, with 9 bases aligning to TRBD1. The V gene's germline CDR1 is MDHEN and CDR2 SYDVKM. After removal of 4 bases from V and 5 bases from J, the junction contained 6 bases not matched to a gene. CDR3 length: 16 residues. The CDR3 coding sequence is TGTGCCAGCAGTTATAGACAGGGGGGCCATAATTCACCCCTCCACTTT. Translated: CASSYRQGGHNSPLHF.

This chain joins TRBV20-1 and TRBJ2-5; 12 nucleotides align to TRBD2. CDR1 is DFQATT and CDR2 is SNEGSKA in the germline V gene (reference sequence). Unmatched junction bases numbered 7, after V lost 3 bases and J lost 5 bases. The CDR3 is 15 residues long. CDR3 amino acids: CSASPDGTSGETQYF. CDR3 DNA: TGCAGTGCTAGTCCTGATGGGACTAGCGGGGAGACCCAGTACTTC.

The chain uses TRBV2 and TRBJ2-7; 7 bases are a match to TRBD1. The CDR3 spans 14 residues. CDR1 SNHLY and CDR2 FYNNEI come from the germline V gene. The trim removed 5 bases at V and 9 bases at J, leaving 13 bases unmatched. CDR3 sequence reads: CASSSVTTGPRQYF. The CDR3 nucleotides read TGTGCCAGCAGTTCTGTGACGACAGGGCCGCGGCAGTACTTC.

The rearrangement links TRBV5-7 to TRBJ1-2; D gene ambiguous. TRBV5-7 is assigned to the ORF class and has an uncertain function. V lost 1 base and J 4 bases, leaving 11 bases between the germline ends. The length of the CDR3 is 14 residues. Here the CDR3 reads CASSLLRYSYGYTF. The CDR3 nucleotides are TGTGCCAGCAGCTTGCTGAGATATAGCTATGGCTACACCTTC.

This rearrangement joins TRBV10-3 to TRBJ2-1, with 13 bases lining up with TRBD2. Germline CDR1 reads ENHRY; CDR2 reads SYGVKD. J was trimmed by 4 bases and V by 6 bases; bases with no gene match: 6. The CDR3 sequence is 16 residues long. The CDR3 is CAISSPGLAGYNEQFF. In nucleotides, the CDR3 is TGTGCCATCAGCTCCCCGGGACTAGCGGGATACAATGAGCAGTTCTTC.

The chain couples TRBV3-1 (or the pseudogene TRBV3-2) to TRBJ2-2; 9 nucleotides align to TRBD1. Germline assignment: CDR1 LGHDT and CDR2 YNNKEL (reference sequence). J was trimmed by 4 bases and V by 7 bases; bases with no gene match: 7. The CDR3 length is 15 residues. The CDR3 here is CASTGRDRVTGELFF. The DNA for the CDR3 is TGTGCCAGCACAGGACGGGACAGGGTCACCGGGGAGCTGTTTTTT.

The chain combines TRBV27 with TRBJ1-6, with 7 bases that match TRBD1. V lost 4 bases to trimming and J lost 10 bases; unmatched junction nucleotides: 4. In germline, CDR1 is MNHEY, CDR2 SMNVEV (reference sequence). The CDR3 covers 13 residues. The CDR3 bases are TGTGCCAGCAGTTACAGGGGCGGATCACCCCTCCACTTT. Protein: CASSYRGGSPLHF.

This chain uses TRBV9 with TRBJ1-4; 7 nucleotides line up with TRBD1. V trimming: 0 bases; J trimming: 5 bases; junction bases outside the gene matches: 1. From germline, CDR1 is SGDLS and CDR2 YYNGEE. The CDR3 runs 14 residues. CDR3 sequence (DNA): TGTGCCAGCAGCGTAGCCAGGGGGAATGAAAAACTGTTTTTT. The encoded protein is CASSVARGNEKLFF.

The chain uses TRBV3-1 (or the pseudogene TRBV3-2) and TRBJ1-5; D remains ambiguous. Germline-derived CDR1 and CDR2 are LGHDT and YNNKEL (reference sequence). The CDR3 contains 14 residues. V was clipped by 4 bases and J by 3 bases, with 10 bases between them. CDR3 sequence: CASSRGRDNQPQHF. The CDR3 bases are TGTGCCAGCAGCCGGGGTAGAGACAATCAGCCCCAGCATTTT.

This clone was observed a single time. Here the CDR3 reads CASSNGQSGAGQETQYF. As DNA, the CDR3 is TGTGCCAGTAGTAACGGTCAAAGCGGGGCGGGCCAGGAGACCCAGTACTTC. The chain recombines TRBV19 with TRBJ2-5, with 7 bases that match TRBD2. Germline-derived CDR1 and CDR2 are LNHDA and SQIVND (reference sequence). The trim removed 4 bases at V and 5 bases at J, leaving 16 bases unmatched. The CDR3 runs to 17 residues.

The chain couples TRBV19 to TRBJ1-4; tentatively, D is TRBD1 (5 bases). Per the germline V gene, CDR1 is LNHDA and CDR2 is SQIVND (reference sequence). Trimming removed 7 bases from V and 5 bases from J, with 14 bases in between. CDR3 length equals 14 residues. CDR3 nucleotide sequence: TGTGCCAGTAATCGGGGCAGGCCCAATGAAAAACTGTTTTTT. Encoded protein: CASNRGRPNEKLFF.

This chain uses TRBV10-3 with TRBJ2-2; 8 positions agree with TRBD1. Per germline, CDR1 ENHRY and CDR2 SYGVKD. The CDR3 is 15 residues long. V lost 2 bases, J lost 3 bases, and 2 bases stayed unmatched. The CDR3 protein is CAISEGQGDTGELFF. The CDR3 bases are TGTGCCATCAGTGAGGGACAGGGAGACACCGGGGAGCTGTTTTTT.

This clone was counted between two and nine times. This chain's CDR3 is CASSPFTSSYEQYF. The CDR3 DNA is TGTGCCAGCAGCCCATTTACTAGCTCCTACGAGCAGTACTTC. V gene TRBV9 combines with J gene TRBJ2-7; D possibly corresponds to TRBD2 (5 bases). Germline V gene data show CDR1 as SGDLS and CDR2 as YYNGEE. V was clipped by 4 bases and J by 0 bases, with 11 bases between them. The CDR3 is made up of 14 amino acids.

This chain uses TRBV30 with TRBJ2-7; TRBD2 is a possible D gene (6 bases). V dropped 2 bases and J dropped 6 bases, with 20 bases sitting between them. CDR1 is GTSNPN, CDR2 SVGIG, per germline (reference sequence). The CDR3 consists of 15 residues. The CDR3 nucleotides are TGTGCCTGGAGTACCCCGGGATACGCCGGGGGCGAGCAGTACTTC. This sequence encodes CAWSTPGYAGGEQYF.

This clone was detected a few times. The chain has TRBV7-3 and TRBJ1-1, with 8 bases lining up with TRBD1. The CDR3 is 13 residues long. CDR1 is SGHTA, CDR2 FQGTGA, per germline. With 5 bases clipped from V and 4 bases from J, the junction kept 3 bases outside the gene matches. DNA of the CDR3: TGTGCCAGCAGCGACACAGGGGGCACTGAAGCTTTCTTT. It translates to CASSDTGGTEAFF.